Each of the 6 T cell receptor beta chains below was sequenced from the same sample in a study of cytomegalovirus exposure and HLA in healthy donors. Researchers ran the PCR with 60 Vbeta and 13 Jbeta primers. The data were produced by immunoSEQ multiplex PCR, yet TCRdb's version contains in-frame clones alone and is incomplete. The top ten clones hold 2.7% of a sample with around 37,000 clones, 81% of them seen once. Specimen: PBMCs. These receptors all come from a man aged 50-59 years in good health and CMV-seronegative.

The CDR3 DNA reads as TGTGCCAGCAGCTGGGACAGGAGACTGAACACTGAAGCTTTCTTT. It yields the protein CASSWDRRLNTEAFF. The gene calls are TRBV7-2 and TRBJ1-1; 8 bases match TRBD1. CDR1 SGHTA and CDR2 FQGNSA come from the germline V gene. After removal of 4 bases from V and 0 bases from J, the junction contained 4 bases not matched to a gene. CDR3 length equals 15 residues.

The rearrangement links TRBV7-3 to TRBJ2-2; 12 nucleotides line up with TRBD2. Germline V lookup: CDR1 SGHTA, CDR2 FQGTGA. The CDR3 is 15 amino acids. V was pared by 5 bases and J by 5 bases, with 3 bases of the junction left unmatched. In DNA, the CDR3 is TGTGCCAGCAGCCCTGGGACTAGCGGGACCGGGGAGCTGTTTTTT. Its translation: CASSPGTSGTGELFF.

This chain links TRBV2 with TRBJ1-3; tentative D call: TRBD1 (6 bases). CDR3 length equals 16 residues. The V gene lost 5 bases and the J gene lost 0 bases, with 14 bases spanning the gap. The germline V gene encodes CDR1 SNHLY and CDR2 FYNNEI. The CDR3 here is CASSLDSTVSGNTIYF. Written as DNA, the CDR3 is TGTGCCAGCAGTTTGGACAGCACCGTCTCTGGAAACACCATATATTTT.

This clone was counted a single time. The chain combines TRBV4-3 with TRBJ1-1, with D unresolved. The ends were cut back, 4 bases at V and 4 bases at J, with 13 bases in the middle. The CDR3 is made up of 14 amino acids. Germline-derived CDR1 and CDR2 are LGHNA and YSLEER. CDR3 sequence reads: CASSPRWVGTEAFF. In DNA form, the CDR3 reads TGCGCCAGCAGCCCGAGGTGGGTTGGCACTGAAGCTTTCTTT.

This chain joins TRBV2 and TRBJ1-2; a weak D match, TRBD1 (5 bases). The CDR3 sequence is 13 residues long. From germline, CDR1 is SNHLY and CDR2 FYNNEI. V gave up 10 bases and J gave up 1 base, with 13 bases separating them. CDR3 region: CATSYRNNYGYTF. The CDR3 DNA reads TGTGCCACGTCGTACAGGAATAACTATGGCTACACCTTC.

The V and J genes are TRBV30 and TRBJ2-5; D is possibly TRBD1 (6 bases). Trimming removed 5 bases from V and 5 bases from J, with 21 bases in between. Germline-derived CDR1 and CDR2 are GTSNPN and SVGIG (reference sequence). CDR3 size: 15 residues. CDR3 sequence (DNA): TGTGCCTGGCCAAGGGGGACCGAGCGGCGCGAGACCCAGTACTTC. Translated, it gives CAWPRGTERRETQYF.